This T cell receptor (beta chain) was sequenced in a study of CD4 T cells in relation to SARS-CoV-2 and coronaviruses. For around ten days, approximately 10^5 sorted CD4+ cells grew with T cell-depleted PBMCs and CEF. This clone has a handful of counts. Antigen: not known. TCRdb's copy holds only in-frame clones and misses some; the assay was immunoSEQ multiplex PCR. The sample shows 30,000 to 45,000 clones, around three quarters of them seen only once. The clonotype comes from an adult with COVID-19. The sample consisted of memory CD4+ T cells from PBMCs, cultured in vitro.

The CDR3 spells CASSPGQMREKLFF. CDR3 DNA: TGTGCCAGCAGCCCCGGACAGATGAGGGAAAAACTGTTTTTT. V and J are TRBV6-5 and TRBJ1-4, with D possibly matching TRBD1 (6 bases). The CDR3 totals 14 residues. Trimming pared 6 bases from V and 8 bases from J, leaving 16 bases between. CDR1 MNHEY and CDR2 SVGAGI come from the germline V gene.